This TCR beta chain was observed in a study of blood T cell repertoires in COVID-19. Study-level background: Researchers got acute and convalescent COVID-19 samples from the United States, Italy and Spain.

V dropped 3 bases and J dropped 1; count of bases not matched to a gene: 2. The V gene's germline CDR1 is SGHRS and CDR2 YFSETQ. This CDR3 has 17 residues. Some clones are missing from TCRdb's copy, which holds only in-frame ones; the method was immunoSEQ multiplex PCR. Counted here are over 250,000 clones, 65% to 90% occurring once; the ten biggest clones make up roughly 15%. The J gene is TRBJ2-2, the V gene TRBV5-1; 14 bases map to TRBD2. This clonotype originated in a human donor in a cohort sampled during active COVID-19. Sequencing was performed on peripheral blood. The CDR3: CASSSGTSGRNTGELFF. DNA for the CDR3: TGCGCCAGCAGCTCCGGGACTAGCGGGAGGAACACCGGGGAGCTGTTTTTT.